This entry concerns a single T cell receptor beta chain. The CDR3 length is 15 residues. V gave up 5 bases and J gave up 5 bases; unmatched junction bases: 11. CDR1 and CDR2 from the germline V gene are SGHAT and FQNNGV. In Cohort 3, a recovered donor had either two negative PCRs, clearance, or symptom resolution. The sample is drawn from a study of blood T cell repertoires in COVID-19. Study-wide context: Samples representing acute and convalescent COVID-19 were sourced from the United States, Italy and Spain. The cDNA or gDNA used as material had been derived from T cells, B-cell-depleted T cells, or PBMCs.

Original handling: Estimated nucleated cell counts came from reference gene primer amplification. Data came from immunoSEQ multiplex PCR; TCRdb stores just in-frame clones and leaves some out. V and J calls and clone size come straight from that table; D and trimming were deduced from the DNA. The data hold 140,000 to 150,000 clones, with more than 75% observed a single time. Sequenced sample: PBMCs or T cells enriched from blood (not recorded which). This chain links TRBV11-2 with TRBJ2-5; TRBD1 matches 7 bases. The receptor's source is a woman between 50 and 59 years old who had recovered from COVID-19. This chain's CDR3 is CASSTHPRGWETQYF. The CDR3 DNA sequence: TGTGCCAGCAGCACTCACCCCAGGGGGTGGGAGACCCAGTACTTC. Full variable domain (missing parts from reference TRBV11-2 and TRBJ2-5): EAGVAQSPRYKIIEKRQSVAFWCNPISGHATLYWYQQILGQGPKLLIQFQNNGVVDDSQLPKDRFSAERLKGVDSTLKIQPAKLEDSAVYLCASSTHPRGWETQYFGPGTRLLVL.